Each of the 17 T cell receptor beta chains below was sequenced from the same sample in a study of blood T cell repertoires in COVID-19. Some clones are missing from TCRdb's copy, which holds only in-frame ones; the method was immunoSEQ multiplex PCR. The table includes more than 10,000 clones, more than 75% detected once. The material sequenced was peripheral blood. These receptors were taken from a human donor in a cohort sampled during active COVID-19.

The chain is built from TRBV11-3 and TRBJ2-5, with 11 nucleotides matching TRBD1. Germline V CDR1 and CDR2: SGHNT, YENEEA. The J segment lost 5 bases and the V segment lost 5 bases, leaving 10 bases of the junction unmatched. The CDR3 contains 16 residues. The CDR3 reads CASSQGTGGTEETQYF. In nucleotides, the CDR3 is TGTGCCAGCAGCCAGGGGACAGGGGGGACCGAGGAGACCCAGTACTTC. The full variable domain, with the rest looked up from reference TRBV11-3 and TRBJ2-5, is EAGVVQSPRYKIIEKKQPVAFWCNPISGHNTLYWYLQNLGQGPELLIRYENEEAVDDSQLPKDRFSAERLKGVDSTLKIQPAELGDSAVYLCASSQGTGGTEETQYFGPGTRLLVL.

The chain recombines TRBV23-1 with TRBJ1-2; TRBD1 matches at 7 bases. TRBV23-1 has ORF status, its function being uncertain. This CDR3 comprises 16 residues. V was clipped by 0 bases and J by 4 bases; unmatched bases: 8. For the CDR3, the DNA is TGCGCCAGCAGTCAATCTCGGGTAGGGGGCGTCTATGGCTACACCTTC. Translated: CASSQSRVGGVYGYTF.

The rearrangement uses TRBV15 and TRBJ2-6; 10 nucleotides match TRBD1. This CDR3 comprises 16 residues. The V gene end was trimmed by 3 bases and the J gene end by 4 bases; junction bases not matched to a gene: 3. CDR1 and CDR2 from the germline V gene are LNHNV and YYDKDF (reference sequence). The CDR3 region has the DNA TGTGCCACCAGCAGGGGACAGGGGCCCGGGGCCAACGTCCTGACTTTC. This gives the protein CATSRGQGPGANVLTF.

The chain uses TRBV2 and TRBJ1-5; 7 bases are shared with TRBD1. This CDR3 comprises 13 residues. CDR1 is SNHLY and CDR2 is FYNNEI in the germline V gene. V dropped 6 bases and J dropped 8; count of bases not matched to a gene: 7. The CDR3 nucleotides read TGTGCCAGCAGGCGGACAGGCGACGAGCCCCAGCATTTT. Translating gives CASRRTGDEPQHF.

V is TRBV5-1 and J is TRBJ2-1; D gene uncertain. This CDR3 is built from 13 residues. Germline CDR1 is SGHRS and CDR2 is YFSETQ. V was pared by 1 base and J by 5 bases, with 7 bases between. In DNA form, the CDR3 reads TGCGCCAGCAGCTTGCTACTAAACAATGAGCAGTTCTTC. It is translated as CASSLLLNNEQFF.

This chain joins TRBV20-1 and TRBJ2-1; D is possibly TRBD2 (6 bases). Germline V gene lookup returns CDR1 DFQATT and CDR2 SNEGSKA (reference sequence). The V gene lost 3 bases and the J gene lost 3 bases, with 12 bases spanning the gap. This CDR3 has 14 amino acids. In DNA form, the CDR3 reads TGCAGTGCTAGTCACGCGGGGCTCTACAATGAGCAGTTCTTC. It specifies CSASHAGLYNEQFF.

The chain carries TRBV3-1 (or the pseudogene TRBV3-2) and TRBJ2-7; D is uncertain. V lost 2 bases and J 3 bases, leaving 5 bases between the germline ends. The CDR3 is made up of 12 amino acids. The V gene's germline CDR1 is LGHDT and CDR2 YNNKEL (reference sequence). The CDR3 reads CASSQLLYEQYF. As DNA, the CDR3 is TGTGCCAGCAGCCAACTTCTCTACGAGCAGTACTTC.

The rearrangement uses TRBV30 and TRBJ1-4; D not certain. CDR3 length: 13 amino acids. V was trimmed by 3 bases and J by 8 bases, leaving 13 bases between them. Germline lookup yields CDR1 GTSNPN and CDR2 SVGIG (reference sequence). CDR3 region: CAWRRVRQEKLFF. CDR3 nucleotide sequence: TGTGCCTGGAGGAGGGTTCGACAAGAAAAACTGTTTTTT.

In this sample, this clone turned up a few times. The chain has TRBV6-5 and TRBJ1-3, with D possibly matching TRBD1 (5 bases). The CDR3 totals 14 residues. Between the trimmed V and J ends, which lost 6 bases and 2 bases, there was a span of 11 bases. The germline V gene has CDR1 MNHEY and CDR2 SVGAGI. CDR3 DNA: TGTGCCAGCAGCTCAGGGTCTGCTGGAAACACCATATATTTT. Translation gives CASSSGSAGNTIYF.

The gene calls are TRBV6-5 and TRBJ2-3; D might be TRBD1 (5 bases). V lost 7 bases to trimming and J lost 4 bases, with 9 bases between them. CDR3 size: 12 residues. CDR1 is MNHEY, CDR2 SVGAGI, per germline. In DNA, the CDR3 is TGTGCCAGCACAGGGTCCGCAGATACGCAGTATTTT. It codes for CASTGSADTQYF.

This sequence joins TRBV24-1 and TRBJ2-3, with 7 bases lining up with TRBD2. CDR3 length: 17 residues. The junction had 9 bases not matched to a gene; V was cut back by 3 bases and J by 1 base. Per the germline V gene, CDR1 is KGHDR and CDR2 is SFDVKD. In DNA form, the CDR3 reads TGTGCCACCAGTGATCTTCTTCGGGGGAGGGGCACAGATACGCAGTATTTT. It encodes CATSDLLRGRGTDTQYF.

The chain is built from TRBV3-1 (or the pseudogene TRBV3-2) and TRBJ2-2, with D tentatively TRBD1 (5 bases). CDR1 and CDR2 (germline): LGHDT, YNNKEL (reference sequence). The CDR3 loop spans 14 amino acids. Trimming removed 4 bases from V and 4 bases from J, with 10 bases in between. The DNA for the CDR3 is TGTGCCAGCAGCCTTTCAGGGCCCACCGGGGAGCTGTTTTTT. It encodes CASSLSGPTGELFF.

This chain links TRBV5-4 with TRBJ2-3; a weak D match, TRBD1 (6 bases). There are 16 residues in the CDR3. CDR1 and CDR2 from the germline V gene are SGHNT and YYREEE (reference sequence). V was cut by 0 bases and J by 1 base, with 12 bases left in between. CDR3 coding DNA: TGTGCCAGCAGCTTGGGTTTGGGGGCGGGCACAGATACGCAGTATTTT. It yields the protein CASSLGLGAGTDTQYF. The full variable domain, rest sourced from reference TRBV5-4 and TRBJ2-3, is ETGVTQSPTHLIKTRGQQVTLRCSSQSGHNTVSWYQQALGQGPQFIFQYYREEENGRGNFPPRFSGLQFPNYSSELNVNALELDDSALYLCASSLGLGAGTDTQYFGPGTRLTVL.

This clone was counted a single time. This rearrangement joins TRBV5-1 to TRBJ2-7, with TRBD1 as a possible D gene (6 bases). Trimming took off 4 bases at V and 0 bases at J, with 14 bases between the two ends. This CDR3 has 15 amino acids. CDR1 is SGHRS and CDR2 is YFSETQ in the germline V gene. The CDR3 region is CASSPRTASSYEQYF. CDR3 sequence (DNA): TGCGCCAGCAGCCCTAGGACAGCTAGCTCCTACGAGCAGTACTTC.

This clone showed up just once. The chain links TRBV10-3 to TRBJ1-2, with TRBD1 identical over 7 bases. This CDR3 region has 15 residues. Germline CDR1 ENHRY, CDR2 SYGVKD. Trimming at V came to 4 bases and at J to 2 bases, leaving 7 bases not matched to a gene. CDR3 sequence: CAISGGTDKNYGYTF. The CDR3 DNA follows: TGTGCCATCAGTGGGGGGACAGATAAGAACTATGGCTACACCTTC.

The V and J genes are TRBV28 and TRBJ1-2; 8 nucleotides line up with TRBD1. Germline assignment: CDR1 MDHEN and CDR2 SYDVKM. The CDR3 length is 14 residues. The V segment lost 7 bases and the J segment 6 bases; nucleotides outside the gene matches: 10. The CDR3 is CASILQGARDGYTF. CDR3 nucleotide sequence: TGTGCCAGCATCCTCCAGGGGGCGCGGGATGGCTACACCTTC.

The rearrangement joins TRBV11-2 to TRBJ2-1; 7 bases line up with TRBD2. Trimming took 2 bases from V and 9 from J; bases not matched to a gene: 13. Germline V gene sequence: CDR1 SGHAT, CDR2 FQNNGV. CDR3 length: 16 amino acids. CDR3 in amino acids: CASSLLVGGRSGEQFF. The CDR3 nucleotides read TGTGCCAGCAGCTTACTTGTGGGAGGGAGGTCGGGTGAGCAGTTCTTC. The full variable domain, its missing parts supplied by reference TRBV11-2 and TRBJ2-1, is EAGVAQSPRYKIIEKRQSVAFWCNPISGHATLYWYQQILGQGPKLLIQFQNNGVVDDSQLPKDRFSAERLKGVDSTLKIQPAKLEDSAVYLCASSLLVGGRSGEQFFGPGTRLTVL.